Below, 25 T cell receptor beta chains from the same sample are listed, as sequenced in a study of identifying expanded T cells in peripheral blood. Clones were read by immunoSEQ multiplex PCR, and TCRdb kept only the in-frame ones, dropping some. The sample consists of roughly 82,000 clones, approximately 84% of them appearing once. The material sequenced was blood. These TCRs come from a person aged 18-70 years in good health.

This chain's CDR3 is CATVVFEETQYF. The CDR3 DNA reads as TGTGCCACGGTGGTTTTCGAAGAGACCCAGTACTTC. The chain has TRBV7-9 and TRBJ2-5; no clear D gene. The germline V gene has CDR1 SEHNR and CDR2 FQNEAQ (reference sequence). The V end lost 10 bases, the J end lost 3 bases, and 12 bases lay between the germline ends. The CDR3 runs to 12 residues.

A single count supports this clone. This chain links TRBV28 with TRBJ2-3, with D unresolved. V lost 3 bases, J lost 0 bases, and 7 bases lay in between. The CDR3 runs 14 residues. Germline V gene data show CDR1 as MDHEN and CDR2 as SYDVKM. In DNA form, the CDR3 reads TGTGCCAGCAGTTTGGTCGTCAGCACAGATACGCAGTATTTT. Translating it yields CASSLVVSTDTQYF.

This clone showed up just a few times. The chain uses TRBV29-1 and TRBJ2-5, with D possibly being TRBD2 (6 bases). Germline V lookup: CDR1 SQVTM, CDR2 ANQGSEA. The germline V and J ends were trimmed by 6 bases and 0 bases, with 11 bases remaining between them. The CDR3 sequence is 13 residues long. The CDR3 DNA reads as TGCAGCGTCGCGGGACTGGACCAAGAGACCCAGTACTTC. It specifies CSVAGLDQETQYF.

This sequence joins TRBV13 and TRBJ2-7; the match to TRBD1 covers 7 bases. The J segment lost 1 base and the V segment lost 4 bases, leaving 1 base of the junction unmatched. This CDR3 is 13 amino acids long. Germline lookup yields CDR1 PRHDT and CDR2 FYEKMQ (reference sequence). The CDR3 is CASSWDRSYEQYF. CDR3 in DNA: TGTGCCAGCAGCTGGGACAGATCCTACGAGCAGTACTTC.

J is TRBJ2-2 and V is TRBV27; D is ambiguous. The length of the CDR3 is 15 residues. Looked up from germline, CDR1 is MNHEY and CDR2 is SMNVEV (reference sequence). Trimming took 0 bases from V and 1 from J, leaving 6 bases between them. The CDR3 nucleotides read TGTGCCAGCAGTTTATCAGAGATGAACACCGGGGAGCTGTTTTTT. Its protein product is CASSLSEMNTGELFF.

The J gene is TRBJ2-7, the V gene TRBV28; 8 nucleotides match TRBD2. This CDR3 has 14 amino acids. V dropped 6 bases and J dropped 2; count of bases not matched to a gene: 6. Germline lookup yields CDR1 MDHEN and CDR2 SYDVKM. This chain's CDR3 is CASRSSGTAYEQYF. CDR3 DNA: TGTGCCAGCAGAAGTAGCGGGACCGCCTACGAGCAGTACTTC.

The chain joins TRBV6-5 to TRBJ2-7; no clear D. Germline-derived CDR1 and CDR2 are MNHEY and SVGAGI. With 6 bases removed from V and 0 bases from J, the gap between germline ends came to 12 bases. This CDR3 is built from 14 residues. The CDR3 bases are TGTGCCAGCAGGGGTCGGGCGGACTCCTACGAGCAGTACTTC. Residues: CASRGRADSYEQYF.

The chain has TRBV6-1 and TRBJ2-7, with D perhaps TRBD1 or TRBD2 (5 bases each). Deletions cut 3 bases from V and 7 bases from J, with 13 bases between. Germline V lookup: CDR1 MNHNS, CDR2 SASEGT. The CDR3 length is 13 residues. The CDR3 DNA is TGTGCCAGCAGTGACGGGACCATGGGGGAGCAGTACTTC. This gives the protein CASSDGTMGEQYF.

This clone is a singleton in its sample. The sample carries other DNA sequences with the same CDR3. The J gene is TRBJ2-2, the V gene TRBV9; 14 bases align to TRBD2. Germline V gene sequence: CDR1 SGDLS, CDR2 YYNGEE. This CDR3 contains 15 residues. The J segment lost 6 bases and the V segment lost 2 bases, leaving 0 bases of the junction unmatched. CDR3 nucleotide sequence: TGTGCCAGCAGCGTGGGACTAGCGGGAGCCGGGGAGCTGTTTTTT. Encoded protein: CASSVGLAGAGELFF.

As for this clone: Other DNA sequences of this sample code for an identical CDR3. The rearrangement links TRBV28 to TRBJ1-4, with 11 bases that match TRBD1. The germline V gene encodes CDR1 MDHEN and CDR2 SYDVKM. Unmatched junction bases numbered 4, after V lost 4 bases and J lost 6 bases. This CDR3 region has 15 residues. CDR3 sequence (DNA): TGTGCCAGCAGTTCCCCGGGACAGGGGGATGAAAAACTGTTTTTT. Amino acids: CASSSPGQGDEKLFF.

The V gene is TRBV18, the J gene TRBJ1-2, with 9 bases matching TRBD1. The CDR3 has 14 amino acids. The germline CDR1 and CDR2 sequences are KGHSH and LQKENI. The V and J ends lost 4 bases and 7 bases, in that order; junction bases with no gene match: 7. The CDR3 nucleotides are TGTGCCAGCTCACACGACAGGGGGGAGACTGGCTACACCTTC. Translating gives CASSHDRGETGYTF.

In this sample, this clone turned up a few times. The chain is built from TRBV4-2 and TRBJ2-5, with 7 bases fitting TRBD2. Germline CDR1 reads LGHNA; CDR2 reads YNFKEQ. CDR3 length equals 18 residues. The V gene end was trimmed by 1 base and the J gene end by 3 bases; junction bases not matched to a gene: 14. Here the CDR3 DNA reads TGTGCCAGCAGCCAAGGAACTCTATTAGGGAGGGTGGAAGAGACCCAGTACTTC. It codes for CASSQGTLLGRVEETQYF.

This clone has more than one count but fewer than ten. An end of the junction does not agree with germline; a read error may underlie this. This chain connects TRBV6-5 to TRBJ2-3; 12 nucleotides align to TRBD1. The germline V gene encodes CDR1 MNHEY and CDR2 SVGAGI. CDR3 size: 12 residues. The CDR3 loop reads CASSSGQGASFF. CDR3 DNA: TGTGCCAGCAGTTCGGGACAGGGGGCGTCGTTTTTT.

This clone was picked up one time. The rearrangement joins TRBV6-4 to TRBJ2-2; 8 bases align to TRBD2. V gave up 3 bases and J gave up 6 bases; unmatched junction bases: 9. Germline V gene data show CDR1 as MRHNA and CDR2 as SNTAGT. The CDR3 length is 16 residues. The CDR3 bases are TGTGCCAGCAGTGAACAGCCGGGACTAGGGGCCGGGGAGCTGTTTTTT. This gives the protein CASSEQPGLGAGELFF.

The chain combines TRBV19 with TRBJ2-7; D remains ambiguous. Deletions cut 4 bases from V and 0 bases from J, with 10 bases between. This CDR3 has 14 amino acids. Per germline, CDR1 LNHDA and CDR2 SQIVND (reference sequence). CDR3 DNA: TGTGCCAGTAGTACCCCCGGCCTCTCCTACGAGCAGTACTTC. It translates to CASSTPGLSYEQYF.

This chain links TRBV5-4 with TRBJ2-1, with 13 bases fitting TRBD2. The CDR3 consists of 17 residues. The V gene's germline CDR1 is SGHNT and CDR2 YYREEE (reference sequence). Trimming cost V 2 bases and J 6 bases; bases outside gene matches: 8. CDR3 protein: CASSFETSGRPVNEQFF. In nucleotides, the CDR3 is TGTGCCAGCAGCTTCGAGACTAGCGGGAGGCCCGTCAATGAGCAGTTCTTC.

The genes are TRBV9 and TRBJ2-2, with unresolved D. CDR1 and CDR2 (germline): SGDLS, YYNGEE. The CDR3 length is 16 residues. Trimming cost V 4 bases and J 2 bases, with 15 bases left between them. For the CDR3, the DNA is TGTGCCAGCAGCCTGGGTCCCTCGGTTAACACCGGGGAGCTGTTTTTT. Protein: CASSLGPSVNTGELFF. Full variable domain (outside the CDR3, taken from reference TRBV9 and TRBJ2-2): DSGVTQTPKHLITATGQRVTLRCSPRSGDLSVYWYQQSLDQGLQFLIQYYNGEERAKGNILERFSAQQFPDLHSELNLSSLELGDSALYFCASSLGPSVNTGELFFGEGSRLTVL.

The chain employs TRBV18 and TRBJ2-4; D could derive from TRBD1 or TRBD2 (6 bases each). Germline V CDR1 and CDR2: KGHSH, LQKENI. Deletions cut 0 bases from V and 11 bases from J, with 11 bases between. There are 13 residues in the CDR3. The CDR3, as DNA: TGTGCCAGCTCACCACCGGAGGGGGGACTTCAGTACTTC. Protein: CASSPPEGGLQYF.

The chain has TRBV7-2 and TRBJ2-2; tentative D call: TRBD2 (5 bases). Trimming took off 2 bases at V and 5 bases at J, with 12 bases between the two ends. The CDR3 contains 15 residues. CDR1 and CDR2 (germline): SGHTA, FQGNSA. CDR3 sequence reads: CASSLRRAETGELFF. For the CDR3, the DNA is TGTGCCAGCAGCTTAAGGCGGGCGGAAACCGGGGAGCTGTTTTTT.

This chain uses TRBV11-3 with TRBJ2-1; no reliable D call. The CDR3 runs to 13 residues. Deletions cut 0 bases from V and 9 bases from J, with 9 bases between. CDR1 SGHNT and CDR2 YENEEA come from the germline V gene. CDR3 region: CASSLDRFTEQFF. The CDR3 DNA reads as TGTGCCAGCAGCTTAGATAGGTTTACTGAGCAGTTCTTC.

The J gene is TRBJ2-1, the V gene TRBV19, with a possible D match to TRBD2 (5 bases). Per germline, CDR1 LNHDA and CDR2 SQIVND (reference sequence). Trimming cost V 7 bases and J 1 base, with 17 bases left between them. The CDR3 is 16 amino acids. The CDR3 DNA reads as TGTGCCAGTACCGCCTCGGACTCTTCATCCTACAATGAGCAGTTCTTC. It is translated as CASTASDSSSYNEQFF.

CDR3 sequence: CASSLTDRGGDNGYTF. The CDR3 nucleotides are TGTGCCAGCAGTTTAACGGACAGGGGAGGAGACAATGGCTACACCTTC. This sequence joins TRBV28 and TRBJ1-2; 9 nucleotides line up with TRBD1. CDR1 MDHEN and CDR2 SYDVKM come from the germline V gene. V shed 2 bases and J 6 bases; nucleotides not matched to a gene: 10. The length of the CDR3 is 16 residues.

The rearrangement links TRBV5-1 to TRBJ2-1; no clear D gene. The CDR3 extends over 17 amino acids. The V and J ends lost 3 bases and 3 bases respectively, with 19 bases between them. In germline, CDR1 is SGHRS, CDR2 YFSETQ. The CDR3 coding sequence is TGCGCCAGCAGCTCCCGCAGTGTGGGCGGAAACTACAATGAGCAGTTCTTC. It translates to CASSSRSVGGNYNEQFF.

The chain uses TRBV21-1 and TRBJ2-2; TRBD1, the table's D call, lacks a check against the DNA. TRBV21-1 is a known pseudogene. This CDR3 is built from 17 residues. The CDR3 nucleotides are TGTGCCAGCAGCGCCCCCCGGCTGACAGCGAACACCGGGGAGCTGTTTTTT. Its protein is CASSAPRLTANTGELFF.

This clone was recorded once. The V and J genes are TRBV28 and TRBJ2-7; D call uncertain. Germline CDR1 reads MDHEN; CDR2 reads SYDVKM. V was cut by 3 bases and J by 4 bases, with 10 bases left in between. CDR3 length: 13 residues. CDR3: CASSFGRPYEQYF. DNA of the CDR3: TGTGCCAGCAGTTTTGGCAGACCTTACGAGCAGTACTTC.